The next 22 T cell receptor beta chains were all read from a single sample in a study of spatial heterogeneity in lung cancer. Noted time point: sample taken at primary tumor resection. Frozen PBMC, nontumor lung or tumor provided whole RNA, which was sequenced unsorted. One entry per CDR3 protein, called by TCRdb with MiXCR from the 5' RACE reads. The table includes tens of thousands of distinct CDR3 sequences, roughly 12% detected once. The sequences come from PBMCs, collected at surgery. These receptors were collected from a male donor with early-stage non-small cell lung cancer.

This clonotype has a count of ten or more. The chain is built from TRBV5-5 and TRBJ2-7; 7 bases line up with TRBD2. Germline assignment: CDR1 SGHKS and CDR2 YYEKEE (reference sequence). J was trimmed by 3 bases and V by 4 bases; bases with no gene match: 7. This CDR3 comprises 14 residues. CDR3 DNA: TGTGCCAGCAGCGGCGGCGCGGGGGACTACGAGCAGTACTTC. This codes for CASSGGAGDYEQYF.

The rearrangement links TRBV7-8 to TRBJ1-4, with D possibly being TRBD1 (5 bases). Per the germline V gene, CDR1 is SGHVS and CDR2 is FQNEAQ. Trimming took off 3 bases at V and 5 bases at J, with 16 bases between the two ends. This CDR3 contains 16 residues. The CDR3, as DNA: TGTGCCAGCAGCTTGGAGCCGACAGCCTTAAATGAAAAACTGTTTTTT. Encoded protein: CASSLEPTALNEKLFF.

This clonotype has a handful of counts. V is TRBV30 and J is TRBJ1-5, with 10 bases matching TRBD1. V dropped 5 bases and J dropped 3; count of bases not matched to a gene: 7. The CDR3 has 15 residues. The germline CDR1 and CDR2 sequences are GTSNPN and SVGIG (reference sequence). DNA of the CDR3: TGTGCCTGGGGTCGCGGGACAGGGGTCAATCAGCCCCAGCATTTT. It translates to CAWGRGTGVNQPQHF. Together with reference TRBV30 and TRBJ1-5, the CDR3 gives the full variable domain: SQTIHQWPATLVQPVGSPLSLECTVEGTSNPNLYWYRQAAGRGLQLLFYSVGIGQISSEVPQNLSASRPQDRQFILSSKKLLLSDSGFYLCAWGRGTGVNQPQHFGDGTRLSIL.

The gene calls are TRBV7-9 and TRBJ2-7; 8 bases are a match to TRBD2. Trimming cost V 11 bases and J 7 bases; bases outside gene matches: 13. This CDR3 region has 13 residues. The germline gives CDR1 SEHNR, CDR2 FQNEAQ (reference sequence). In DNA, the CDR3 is TGTGCCGTCCGATGGGCGGGAGGTGGAGAGCAGTACTTC. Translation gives CAVRWAGGGEQYF.

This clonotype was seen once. The CDR3 DNA follows: TGTGCCAGCAGTTGGGGTAGGACGGGCTACAACACATATCTGTCTGGGGCCAACGTCCTGACTTTC. It is translated as CASSWGRTGYNTYLSGANVLTF. The chain combines TRBV27 with TRBJ2-6; D is unresolved. The CDR3 is 22 amino acids. Germline V gene sequence: CDR1 MNHEY, CDR2 SMNVEV (reference sequence). V lost 4 bases to trimming and J lost 1 base, with 29 bases between them.

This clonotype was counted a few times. CDR3 coding DNA: TGTGCCAGCAGTGCGGGTCTAGTTATTCAGTACTTC. Amino acid sequence: CASSAGLVIQYF. J is TRBJ2-4 and V is TRBV2, with no clear D. There are 12 residues in the CDR3. The V end lost 4 bases, the J end lost 10 bases, and 11 bases lay between the germline ends. CDR1 and CDR2 (germline): SNHLY, FYNNEI.

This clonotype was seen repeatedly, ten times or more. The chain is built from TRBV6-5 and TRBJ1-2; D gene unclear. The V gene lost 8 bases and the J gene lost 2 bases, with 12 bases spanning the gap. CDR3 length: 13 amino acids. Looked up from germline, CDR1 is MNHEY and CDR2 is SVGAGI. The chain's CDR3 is CASRGPGNYGYTF. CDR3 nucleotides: TGTGCCAGCCGTGGCCCGGGGAACTATGGCTACACCTTC.

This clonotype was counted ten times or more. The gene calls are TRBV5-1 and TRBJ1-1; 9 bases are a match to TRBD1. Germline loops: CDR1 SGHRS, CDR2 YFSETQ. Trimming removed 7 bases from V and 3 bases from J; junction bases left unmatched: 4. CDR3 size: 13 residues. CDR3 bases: TGCGCCAGCGCGACAGGGGGGGACACTGAAGCTTTCTTT. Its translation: CASATGGDTEAFF.

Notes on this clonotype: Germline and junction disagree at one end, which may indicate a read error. Here the CDR3 DNA reads TGTGTCAGCAGCGCAACTAGCGGGGGGATGAATGAGCAGTTCTTC. As protein: CVSSATSGGMNEQFF. This sequence joins TRBV2 and TRBJ2-1, with 12 nucleotides matching TRBD2. The CDR3 length is 15 residues. The germline V gene has CDR1 SNHLY and CDR2 FYNNEI.

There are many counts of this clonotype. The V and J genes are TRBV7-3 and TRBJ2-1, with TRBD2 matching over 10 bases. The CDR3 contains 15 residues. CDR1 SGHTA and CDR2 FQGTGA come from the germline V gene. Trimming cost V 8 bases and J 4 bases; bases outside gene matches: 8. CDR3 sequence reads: CASSLAGGPYNEQFF. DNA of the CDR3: TGTGCCAGCTCCTTAGCGGGGGGACCATACAATGAGCAGTTCTTC.

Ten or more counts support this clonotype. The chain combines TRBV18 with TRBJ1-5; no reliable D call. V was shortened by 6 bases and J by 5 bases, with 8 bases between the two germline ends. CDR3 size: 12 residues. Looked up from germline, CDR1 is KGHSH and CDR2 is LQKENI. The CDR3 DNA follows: TGTGCCAGCTCGGACGGGGATCAGCCCCAGCATTTT. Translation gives CASSDGDQPQHF.

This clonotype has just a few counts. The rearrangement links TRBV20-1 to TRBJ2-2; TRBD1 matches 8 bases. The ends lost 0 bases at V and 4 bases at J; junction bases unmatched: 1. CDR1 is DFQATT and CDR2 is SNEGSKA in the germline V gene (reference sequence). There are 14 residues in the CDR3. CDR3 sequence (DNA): TGCAGTGCTAGAGAAACAGGGGGCACCGGGGAGCTGTTTTTT. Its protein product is CSARETGGTGELFF.

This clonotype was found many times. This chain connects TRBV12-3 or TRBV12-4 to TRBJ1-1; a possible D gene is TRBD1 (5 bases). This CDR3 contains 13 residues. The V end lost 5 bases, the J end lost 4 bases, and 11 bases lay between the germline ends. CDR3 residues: CASSPDRVTEAFF. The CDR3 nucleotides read TGTGCCAGCAGTCCCGACAGAGTCACTGAAGCTTTCTTT.

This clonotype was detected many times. CDR3 amino acids: CASSLNRGKNTIYF. As DNA, the CDR3 is TGTGCCAGCAGCTTAAACAGGGGGAAAAACACCATATATTTT. This chain joins TRBV7-2 and TRBJ1-3; 8 bases align to TRBD1. The germline V gene has CDR1 SGHTA and CDR2 FQGNSA. The CDR3 is 14 amino acids. Unmatched junction bases numbered 3, after V lost 2 bases and J lost 6 bases. Using reference TRBV7-2 and TRBJ1-3 for the parts outside the CDR3, the full variable domain is GAGVSQSPSNKVTEKGKDVELRCDPISGHTALYWYRQSLGQGLEFLIYFQGNSAPDKSGLPSDRFSAERTGGSVSTLTIQRTQQEDSAVYLCASSLNRGKNTIYFGEGSWLTVV.

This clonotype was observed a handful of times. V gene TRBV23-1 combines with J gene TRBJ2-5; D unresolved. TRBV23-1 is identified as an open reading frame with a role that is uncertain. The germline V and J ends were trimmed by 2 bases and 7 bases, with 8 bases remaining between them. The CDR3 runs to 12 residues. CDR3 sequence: CASSQPSVTQYF. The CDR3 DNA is TGCGCCAGCAGTCAACCTTCCGTGACCCAGTACTTC.

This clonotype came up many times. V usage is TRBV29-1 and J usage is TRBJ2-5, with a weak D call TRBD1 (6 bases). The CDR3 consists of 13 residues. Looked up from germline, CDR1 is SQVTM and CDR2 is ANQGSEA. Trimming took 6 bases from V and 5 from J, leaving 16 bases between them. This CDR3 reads CSVPLGAGETQYF. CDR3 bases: TGCAGCGTCCCTCTGGGGGCCGGGGAGACCCAGTACTTC.

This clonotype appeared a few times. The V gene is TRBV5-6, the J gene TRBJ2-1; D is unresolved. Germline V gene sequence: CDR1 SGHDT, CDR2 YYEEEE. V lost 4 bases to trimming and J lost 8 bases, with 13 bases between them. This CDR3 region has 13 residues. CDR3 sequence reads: CASSPGVSDEQFF. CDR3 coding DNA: TGTGCCAGCAGCCCCGGAGTGAGTGATGAGCAGTTCTTC. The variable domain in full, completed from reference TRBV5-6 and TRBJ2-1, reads DAGVTQSPTHLIKTRGQQVTLRCSPKSGHDTVSWYQQALGQGPQFIFQYYEEEERQRGNFPDRFSGHQFPNYSSELNVNALLLGDSALYLCASSPGVSDEQFFGPGTRLTVL.

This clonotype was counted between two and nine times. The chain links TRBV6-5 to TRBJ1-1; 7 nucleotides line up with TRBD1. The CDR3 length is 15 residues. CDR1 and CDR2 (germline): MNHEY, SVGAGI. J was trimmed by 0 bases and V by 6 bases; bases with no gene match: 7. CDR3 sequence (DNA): TGTGCCAGCAGGCGGACAGGCGCTTTGAACACTGAAGCTTTCTTT. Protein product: CASRRTGALNTEAFF.

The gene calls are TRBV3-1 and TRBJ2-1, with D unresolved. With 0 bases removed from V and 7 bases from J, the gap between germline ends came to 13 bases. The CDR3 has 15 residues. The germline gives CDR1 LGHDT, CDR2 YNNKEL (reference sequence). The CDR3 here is CASSQDGQPWNEQFF. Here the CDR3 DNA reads TGTGCCAGCAGCCAAGACGGCCAACCATGGAATGAGCAGTTCTTC.

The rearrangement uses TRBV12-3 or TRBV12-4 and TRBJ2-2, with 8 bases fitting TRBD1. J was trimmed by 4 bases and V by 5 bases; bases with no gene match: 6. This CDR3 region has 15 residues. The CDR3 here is CASSRRTGRTGELFF. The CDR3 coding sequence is TGTGCCAGCAGTCGAAGGACAGGGCGCACCGGGGAGCTGTTTTTT.

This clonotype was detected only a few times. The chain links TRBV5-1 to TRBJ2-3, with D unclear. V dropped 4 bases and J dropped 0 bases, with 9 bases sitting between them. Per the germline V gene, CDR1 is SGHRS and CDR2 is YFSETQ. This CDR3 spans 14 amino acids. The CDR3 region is CASSVGTSTDTQYF. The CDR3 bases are TGCGCCAGCAGCGTCGGAACTAGCACAGATACGCAGTATTTT.

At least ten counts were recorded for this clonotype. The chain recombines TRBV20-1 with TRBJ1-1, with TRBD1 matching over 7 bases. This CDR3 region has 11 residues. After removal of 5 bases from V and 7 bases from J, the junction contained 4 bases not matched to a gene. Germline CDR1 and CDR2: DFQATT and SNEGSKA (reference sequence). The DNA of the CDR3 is TGCAGTGCTTATACAGGGGTTGAAGCTTTCTTT. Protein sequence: CSAYTGVEAFF.